This T cell receptor beta chain was captured in a study of blood T cell repertoires in COVID-19. Assay used: immunoSEQ multiplex PCR; TCRdb lists only in-frame clones, some missing. The table has around 200,000 clones, less than 90% seen once. The germline V gene encodes CDR1 LNHDA and CDR2 SQIVND (reference sequence). V shed 3 bases, J shed 0 bases, and the junction held 5 bases outside the gene matches. This CDR3 region has 15 residues. The chain employs TRBV19 and TRBJ2-7; 7 bases agree with TRBD2. Sequences were obtained from peripheral blood. The clonotype was recovered from a woman aged 55-70 years with COVID-19, enrolled during active disease. This CDR3 reads CASSMIREDSYEQYF. DNA of the CDR3: TGTGCCAGTAGTATGATCCGGGAGGACTCCTACGAGCAGTACTTC.